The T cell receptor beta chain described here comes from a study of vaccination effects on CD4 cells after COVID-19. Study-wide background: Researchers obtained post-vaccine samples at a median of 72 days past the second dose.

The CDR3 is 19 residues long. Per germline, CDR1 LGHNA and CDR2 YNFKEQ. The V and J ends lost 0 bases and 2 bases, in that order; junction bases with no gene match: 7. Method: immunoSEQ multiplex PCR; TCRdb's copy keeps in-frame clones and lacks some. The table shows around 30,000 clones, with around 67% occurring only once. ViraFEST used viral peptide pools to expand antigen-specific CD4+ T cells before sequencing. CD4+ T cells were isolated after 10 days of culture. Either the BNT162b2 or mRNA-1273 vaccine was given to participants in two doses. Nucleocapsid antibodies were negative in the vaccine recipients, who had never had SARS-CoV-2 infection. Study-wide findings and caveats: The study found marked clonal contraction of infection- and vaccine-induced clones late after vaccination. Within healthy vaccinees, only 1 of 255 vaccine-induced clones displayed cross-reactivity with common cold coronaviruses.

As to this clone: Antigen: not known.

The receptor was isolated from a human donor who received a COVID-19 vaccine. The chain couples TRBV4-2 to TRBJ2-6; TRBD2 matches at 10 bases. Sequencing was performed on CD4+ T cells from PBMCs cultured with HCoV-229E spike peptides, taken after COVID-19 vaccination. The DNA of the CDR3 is TGTGCCAGCAGCCAAGAAAAGGCTAGCGGGAGTGCTGGGGCCAACGTCCTGACTTTC. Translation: CASSQEKASGSAGANVLTF.